This is a list of T cell receptor beta chains from one sample in a study of T cells of healthy individuals. TCRdb fed the 5' RACE reads into MiXCR, producing one record per CDR3 protein. This sample carries approximately 89,000 distinct CDR3 sequences, more than 5% of them seen once, and the ten largest clones take 7.5% to 9.5%. The receptors were gathered from a female donor in good health. Each CDR3 is given with its conserved first and last residue. The D gene is left open where the match is weak. Rows may omit the clone size; those that give it use once, few, many or a size class.

clone_size: few
v_call: TRBV20-1
j_call: TRBJ1-6
d_call: TRBD1
cdr3_nt: TGCAGTGCTACGCCGGGACAGATAAATTCACCCCTCCACTTT
cdr3_aa: CSATPGQINSPLHF

clone_size: few
v_call: TRBV28
j_call: TRBJ1-3
d_call: TRBD1
cdr3_nt: TGTGCCAGCAACACTTCCCCTGGGGACAGGGCCTCTGGAAACACCATATATTTT
cdr3_aa: CASNTSPGDRASGNTIYF

clone_size: few
v_call: TRBV12-3/TRBV12-4
j_call: TRBJ2-1
d_call: TRBD1
cdr3_nt: TGTGCCAGCAGTGATGATCCGGGACAGGTCTACAATGAGCAGTTCTTC
cdr3_aa: CASSDDPGQVYNEQFF

clone_size: -
v_call: TRBV7-9
j_call: TRBJ1-5
d_call: -
cdr3_nt: TGCGGAGGGCGGATTTATAGCAATCAGCCCCAGCATTTT
cdr3_aa: CGGRIYSNQPQHF

clone_size: few
v_call: TRBV5-1
j_call: TRBJ1-1
d_call: -
cdr3_nt: TGCGCCAGCAGCTTGGATGACAGTGGTATCACTGAAGCTTTCTTT
cdr3_aa: CASSLDDSGITEAFF

clone_size: many
v_call: TRBV27
j_call: TRBJ2-1
d_call: -
cdr3_nt: TGTGCCAGCAGGGGACTGCCCTCCTACAATGAGCAGTTCTTC
cdr3_aa: CASRGLPSYNEQFF

clone_size: -
v_call: TRBV29-1
j_call: TRBJ1-4
d_call: -
cdr3_nt: TGCAGCGTGGATTCGGGGGGAAAGAATGAAAAACTGTTTTTT
cdr3_aa: CSVDSGGKNEKLFF

clone_size: many
v_call: TRBV6-5
j_call: TRBJ2-6
d_call: -
cdr3_nt: TGTGCCAGCAGTTACTCCGTCTTACACTCTGGGGCCAACGTCCTGACTTTC
cdr3_aa: CASSYSVLHSGANVLTF

clone_size: -
v_call: TRBV20-1
j_call: TRBJ1-1
d_call: -
cdr3_nt: TGCAGTGCTCTAAGAGGGGGTAACACTGAAGCTTTCTTT
cdr3_aa: CSALRGGNTEAFF

clone_size: many
v_call: TRBV6-6
j_call: TRBJ1-2
d_call: -
cdr3_nt: TGTGCCAGCAGCCTCGAGGCCCTCTATGGCTACACCTTC
cdr3_aa: CASSLEALYGYTF

clone_size: many
v_call: TRBV7-2
j_call: TRBJ2-3
d_call: -
cdr3_nt: TGTGCCAGCAGCTTAAATGCGGGATCCATAAATACGCAGTATTTT
cdr3_aa: CASSLNAGSINTQYF

clone_size: few
v_call: TRBV10-3
j_call: TRBJ1-1
d_call: TRBD1
cdr3_nt: TGTGCCATCACCCTGGACAGGGCGAACACTGAAGCTTTCTTT
cdr3_aa: CAITLDRANTEAFF

clone_size: many
v_call: TRBV7-9
j_call: TRBJ2-3
d_call: -
cdr3_nt: TGTGCCAGCACCCTAGCGTCTAGCACAGATACGCAGTATTTT
cdr3_aa: CASTLASSTDTQYF

clone_size: many
v_call: TRBV18
j_call: TRBJ1-5
d_call: -
cdr3_nt: TGTGCCAGCTCACCACGACAGGACAATCAGCCCCAGCATTTT
cdr3_aa: CASSPRQDNQPQHF

clone_size: many
v_call: TRBV7-9
j_call: TRBJ2-5
d_call: -
cdr3_nt: TGTGCCAGCAGCTTGGGGGGGACCCAGTACTTC
cdr3_aa: CASSLGGTQYF

clone_size: many
v_call: TRBV12-3/TRBV12-4
j_call: TRBJ2-7
d_call: -
cdr3_nt: TGTGCCAGCACCCAAAGGGTCGGGGGCGAGCAGTACTTC
cdr3_aa: CASTQRVGGEQYF

clone_size: -
v_call: TRBV9
j_call: TRBJ1-2
d_call: -
cdr3_nt: TGTGCCAGCAGCGTAGATATCACAGAGTTTAACTATGGCTACACCTTC
cdr3_aa: CASSVDITEFNYGYTF

clone_size: many
v_call: TRBV29-1
j_call: TRBJ2-7
d_call: -
cdr3_nt: TGCAGCGCGGGGAAGAGCTCCTACGAGCAGTACTTC
cdr3_aa: CSAGKSSYEQYF

clone_size: many
v_call: TRBV6-1
j_call: TRBJ2-7
d_call: TRBD1
cdr3_nt: TGTGCCAGCAGTTACAACCCAGGGGGCTACGAGCAGTACTTC
cdr3_aa: CASSYNPGGYEQYF

clone_size: -
v_call: TRBV7-2
j_call: TRBJ1-3
d_call: -
cdr3_nt: TGTGCCAGCAGCTTAGAATCCACCATCTCTGGAAACACCATATATTTT
cdr3_aa: CASSLESTISGNTIYF

clone_size: few
v_call: TRBV5-6
j_call: TRBJ2-1
d_call: -
cdr3_nt: TGTGCCGCCGCGGTCGGGAATAACAATGAGCAGTTCTTC
cdr3_aa: CAAAVGNNNEQFF

clone_size: few
v_call: TRBV7-9
j_call: TRBJ1-3
d_call: -
cdr3_nt: TGTGCCAGCAGCTTCGGCGGGGGCTCTGGAAACACCATATATTTT
cdr3_aa: CASSFGGGSGNTIYF

clone_size: few
v_call: TRBV18
j_call: TRBJ1-1
d_call: -
cdr3_nt: TGTGCCAGCTCACCACAGGGGGGGTACACTGAAGCTTTCTTT
cdr3_aa: CASSPQGGYTEAFF

clone_size: -
v_call: TRBV6-5
j_call: TRBJ1-1
d_call: -
cdr3_nt: TGTGCCAGCAGTTACCGGGACACGAGGTGGGGTGGGACTGAAGCTTTCTTT
cdr3_aa: CASSYRDTRWGGTEAFF

clone_size: many
v_call: TRBV12-3/TRBV12-4
j_call: TRBJ2-7
d_call: TRBD1
cdr3_nt: TGTGCCAGCAGACGGGACAGGGGTCCCTACGAGCAGTACTTC
cdr3_aa: CASRRDRGPYEQYF

clone_size: many
v_call: TRBV20-1
j_call: TRBJ2-5
d_call: -
cdr3_nt: TGCAGTGCTAGAGATCCTAGCAAAGAGACCCAGTACTTC
cdr3_aa: CSARDPSKETQYF

clone_size: few
v_call: TRBV7-9
j_call: TRBJ1-5
d_call: TRBD1
cdr3_nt: TGTGCCAGCAGCTTAGACGGGCAGGGGGGTCAGCCCCAGCATTTT
cdr3_aa: CASSLDGQGGQPQHF

clone_size: many
v_call: TRBV6-6
j_call: TRBJ1-4
d_call: TRBD1
cdr3_nt: TGTGCCAGCAGCGTGGGACAGGGGAATGAAAAACTGTTTTTT
cdr3_aa: CASSVGQGNEKLFF

clone_size: many
v_call: TRBV7-9
j_call: TRBJ2-3
d_call: TRBD1
cdr3_nt: TGTGCCAGCAGCCCAGGGGGTCAAGATACGCAGTATTTT
cdr3_aa: CASSPGGQDTQYF

clone_size: many
v_call: TRBV29-1
j_call: TRBJ1-5
d_call: -
cdr3_nt: TGCAGCGTCGAAAATCAGCCCCAGCATTTT
cdr3_aa: CSVENQPQHF

clone_size: -
v_call: TRBV18
j_call: TRBJ1-4
d_call: -
cdr3_nt: TGTGCCAGCTCACCACCCTCCCGGGGGGGTAGCGGAAAACTGTTTTTT
cdr3_aa: CASSPPSRGGSGKLFF

clone_size: many
v_call: TRBV12-3/TRBV12-4
j_call: TRBJ2-7
d_call: -
cdr3_nt: TGTGCCAGCAGTTCCTGGGATCTCCCCGAGCAGTACTTC
cdr3_aa: CASSSWDLPEQYF

clone_size: many
v_call: TRBV3-1
j_call: TRBJ1-1
d_call: -
cdr3_nt: TGTGCCAGCAGCCCCCAGGCTTTGAACACTGAAGCTTTCTTT
cdr3_aa: CASSPQALNTEAFF

clone_size: few
v_call: TRBV12-3/TRBV12-4
j_call: TRBJ1-5
d_call: TRBD1
cdr3_nt: TGTGCCAGCAGTGGGACAGGCGGTATCAAGCCCCAGCATTTT
cdr3_aa: CASSGTGGIKPQHF

clone_size: few
v_call: TRBV2
j_call: TRBJ1-6
d_call: -
cdr3_nt: TGTGCCAGCAATCCAGACAGTGGCTATAATTCACCCCTCCACTTT
cdr3_aa: CASNPDSGYNSPLHF

clone_size: few
v_call: TRBV4-2
j_call: TRBJ2-1
d_call: TRBD2
cdr3_nt: TGTGCCAGCAGCTCTATAGCGGGAGGTGGTCGTGAGCAGTTCTTC
cdr3_aa: CASSSIAGGGREQFF

clone_size: many
v_call: TRBV7-6
j_call: TRBJ1-4
d_call: TRBD1
cdr3_nt: TGTGCCAGCAGCCCCTCGGCTACAGGGGGACCCTCATCAACTAATGAAAAACTGTTTTTT
cdr3_aa: CASSPSATGGPSSTNEKLFF

clone_size: few
v_call: TRBV15
j_call: TRBJ2-5
d_call: -
cdr3_nt: TGTGCCACCAGCAGAGATCGACAGGGAGGGGAAGAGACCCAGTACTTC
cdr3_aa: CATSRDRQGGEETQYF

clone_size: few
v_call: TRBV28
j_call: TRBJ1-5
d_call: -
cdr3_nt: TGTGCCAGCAGTTCTGCAGGGAGTAGCAATCAGCCCCAGCATTTT
cdr3_aa: CASSSAGSSNQPQHF

clone_size: many
v_call: TRBV4-2
j_call: TRBJ1-1
d_call: TRBD1
cdr3_nt: TGTGCCAGCAGCCAAGATGGACAGGGACTGACTGAAGCTTTCTTT
cdr3_aa: CASSQDGQGLTEAFF

clone_size: few
v_call: TRBV30
j_call: TRBJ2-5
d_call: TRBD2
cdr3_nt: TGTGCCTGGACTAGCGGGAGTGGCCAAGAGACCCAGTACTTC
cdr3_aa: CAWTSGSGQETQYF

clone_size: many
v_call: TRBV4-1
j_call: TRBJ2-7
d_call: -
cdr3_nt: TGCGCCAGCAGCCAAGGTCGGCAGGGCTCCTACGAGCAGTACTTC
cdr3_aa: CASSQGRQGSYEQYF

clone_size: many
v_call: TRBV2
j_call: TRBJ1-5
d_call: TRBD1
cdr3_nt: TGTGCCAGCAGTAACAGGGGGGATAGCAATCAGCCCCAGCATTTT
cdr3_aa: CASSNRGDSNQPQHF

clone_size: many
v_call: TRBV10-3
j_call: TRBJ2-7
d_call: TRBD1
cdr3_nt: TGTGCCATCAGTCAGTTGGGACAGGAACAGTACGAGCAGTACTTC
cdr3_aa: CAISQLGQEQYEQYF

clone_size: many
v_call: TRBV28
j_call: TRBJ1-4
d_call: -
cdr3_nt: TGTGCCAGCAGTTTACGGGGAAGAGATGAAAAACTGTTTTTT
cdr3_aa: CASSLRGRDEKLFF

clone_size: many
v_call: TRBV5-1
j_call: TRBJ2-3
d_call: -
cdr3_nt: TGCGCCAGCAGCCGGGACTCCCCCTACACAGATACGCAGTATTTT
cdr3_aa: CASSRDSPYTDTQYF

clone_size: -
v_call: TRBV12-3/TRBV12-4
j_call: TRBJ1-5
d_call: -
cdr3_nt: TGTGCCAGCAGTTCAAACAGGAATAGCAATCAGCCCCAGCATTTT
cdr3_aa: CASSSNRNSNQPQHF

clone_size: many
v_call: TRBV7-8
j_call: TRBJ1-4
d_call: -
cdr3_nt: TGTGCCAGCAGCATAATGATCGGTACTAATGAAAAACTGTTTTTT
cdr3_aa: CASSIMIGTNEKLFF

clone_size: many
v_call: TRBV20-1
j_call: TRBJ2-5
d_call: TRBD2
cdr3_nt: TGCAGTGCTAGTGGGACTAGCGGGAGTAGAGAGACCCAGTACTTC
cdr3_aa: CSASGTSGSRETQYF

clone_size: many
v_call: TRBV28
j_call: TRBJ2-1
d_call: -
cdr3_nt: TGTGCCAGCAGTTTGGGGTTGGATGAGCAGTTCTTC
cdr3_aa: CASSLGLDEQFF

clone_size: many
v_call: TRBV13
j_call: TRBJ1-1
d_call: -
cdr3_nt: TGTGCCAGCAGCCACCAGGGGATGGGCACTGAAGCTTTCTTT
cdr3_aa: CASSHQGMGTEAFF